This TCR beta chain was observed in a study of control samples from healthy donors and cancer patients. Assay: immunoSEQ multiplex PCR; the TCRdb copy retains only in-frame clones and omits some. The sample shows roughly 92,000 clones, about 88% of them seen only once. This receptor was identified in a woman aged 50 to 65 in good health. The specimen sequenced was blood.

The CDR3 sequence: CASSEASGSGTEAFF. The CDR3 DNA follows: TGTGCCAGCTCAGAAGCCTCGGGGTCCGGGACTGAAGCTTTCTTT. The chain uses TRBV18 and TRBJ1-1; D is ambiguous. V lost 5 bases to trimming and J lost 5 bases, with 18 bases between them. CDR1 and CDR2 from the germline V gene are KGHSH and LQKENI. The CDR3 is 15 amino acids.